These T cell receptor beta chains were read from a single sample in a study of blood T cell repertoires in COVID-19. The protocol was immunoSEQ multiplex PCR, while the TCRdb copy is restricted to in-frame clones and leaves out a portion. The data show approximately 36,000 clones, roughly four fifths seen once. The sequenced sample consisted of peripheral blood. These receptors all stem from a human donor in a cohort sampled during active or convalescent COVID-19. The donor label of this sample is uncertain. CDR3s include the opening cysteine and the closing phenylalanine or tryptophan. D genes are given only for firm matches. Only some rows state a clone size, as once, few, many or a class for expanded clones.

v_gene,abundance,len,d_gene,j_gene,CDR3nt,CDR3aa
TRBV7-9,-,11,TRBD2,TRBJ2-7,TGTGCCATACTAAGCGGGATTGTGCAGTACTTC,CAILSGIVQYF
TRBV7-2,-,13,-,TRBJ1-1,TGTGCCAGCAGCTACTTAGCGGACACTGAAGCTTTCTTT,CASSYLADTEAFF
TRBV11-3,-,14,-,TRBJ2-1,TGTGCCAGCAGCTTAGAGAGACCGAGGAATGAGCAGTTCTTC,CASSLERPRNEQFF
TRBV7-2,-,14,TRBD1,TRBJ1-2,TGTGCCAGCAGCCAAATGACAGGGTACTATGGCTACACCTTC,CASSQMTGYYGYTF
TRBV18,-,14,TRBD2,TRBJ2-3,TGTGCCAGCTCACCCGGGACTAGCGGAGATACGCAGTATTTT,CASSPGTSGDTQYF
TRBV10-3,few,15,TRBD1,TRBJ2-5,TGTGCCATCAGTGAGCCGGGACAGGGGAGGAAGACCCAGTACTTC,CAISEPGQGRKTQYF
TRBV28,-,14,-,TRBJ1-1,TGTGCCAGCAGTTTATCTAGGGGCTACACTGAAGCTTTCTTT,CASSLSRGYTEAFF
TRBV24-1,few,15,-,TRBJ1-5,TGTGCCACCAGTGATCCCAGGACAGCCAATCAGCCCCAGCATTTT,CATSDPRTANQPQHF
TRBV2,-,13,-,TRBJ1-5,TGTGCCAGCAGTGAGGGGGCCCCCTCGGCCCAGCATTTT,CASSEGAPSAQHF
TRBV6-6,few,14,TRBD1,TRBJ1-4,TGTGCCAGCAACGAGGGGGCTCAGCATGAAAAACTGTTTTTT,CASNEGAQHEKLFF
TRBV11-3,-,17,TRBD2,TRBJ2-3,TGTGCCAGCAGCTCTAGCGGCACCCTACCCGGGACAGATACGCAGTATTTT,CASSSSGTLPGTDTQYF
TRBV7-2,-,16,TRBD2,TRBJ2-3,TGTGCCAGCAGCTTAGGACTAGCGGGTGGCACAGATACGCAGTATTTT,CASSLGLAGGTDTQYF
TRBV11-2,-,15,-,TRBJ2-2,TGTGCCAGCAGCCGCGGGGTAGGGTACACCGGGGAGCTGTTTTTT,CASSRGVGYTGELFF
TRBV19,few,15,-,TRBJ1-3,TGTGCCAGTAGTCTGACAGATAGCTCTGGAAACACCATATATTTT,CASSLTDSSGNTIYF
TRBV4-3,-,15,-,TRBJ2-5,TGCGCCAGCAGCCAAGATACCCGGACGGGAGAGGCCCAGTACTTC,CASSQDTRTGEAQYF
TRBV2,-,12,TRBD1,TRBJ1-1,TGTGCCAGCAAAGCAGGGGGCACTGAAGCTTTCTTT,CASKAGGTEAFF
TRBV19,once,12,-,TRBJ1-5,TGTGCCAGTCAGGTGGGGAGTCAGCCCCAGCATTTT,CASQVGSQPQHF
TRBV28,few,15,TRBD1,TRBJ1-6,TGTGCCAGCAGTTTTCGGGACAGGGCGGGGTCACCCCTCCACTTT,CASSFRDRAGSPLHF
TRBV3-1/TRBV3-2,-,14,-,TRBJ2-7,TGTGCCAGCAGCCAGCCCCCACAGGGAAGCGAGCAGTACTTC,CASSQPPQGSEQYF
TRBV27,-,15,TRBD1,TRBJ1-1,TGTGCCAGCAGCCCTGCGATGCACAGGGGCACTGAAGCTTTCTTT,CASSPAMHRGTEAFF
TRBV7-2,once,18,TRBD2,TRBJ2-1,TGTGCCAGCAGCTTAGCGGTCTATTCGGGAGGAACCTACAATGAGCAGTTCTTC,CASSLAVYSGGTYNEQFF
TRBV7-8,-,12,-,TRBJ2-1,TGTGCCAGCAGCTTAGCAGAGCATGAGCAGTTCTTC,CASSLAEHEQFF
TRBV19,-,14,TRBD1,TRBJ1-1,TGTGCCAGCGTGGGGACAGGGAGCAAAATTATGGCTTTCTTT,CASVGTGSKIMAFF
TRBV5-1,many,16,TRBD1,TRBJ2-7,TGCGCCAGCAGCTACTCCGGGACAGGGGTTTCCTACGAGCAGTACTTC,CASSYSGTGVSYEQYF
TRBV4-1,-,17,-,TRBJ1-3,TGCGCCAGCAGCCCTCCATATAGTCATAGCTCTGGAAACACCATATATTTT,CASSPPYSHSSGNTIYF
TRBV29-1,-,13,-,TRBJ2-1,TGCAGCGTTGGAACAGCTCTGGACAATGAGCAGTTCTTC,CSVGTALDNEQFF
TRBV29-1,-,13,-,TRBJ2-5,TGCAGCGCCGGGGGGACACTCCAAGAGACCCAGTACTTC,CSAGGTLQETQYF
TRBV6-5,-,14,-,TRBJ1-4,TGTGCCAGCAGACCGAACGGACAGCATGAAAAACTGTTTTTT,CASRPNGQHEKLFF
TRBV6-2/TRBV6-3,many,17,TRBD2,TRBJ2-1,TGTGCCAGCAGTTACCCTAGCGGGAGGCCCAACGACAATGAGCAGTTCTTC,CASSYPSGRPNDNEQFF
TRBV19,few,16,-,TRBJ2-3,TGTGCCAGTAGTATCCGAGCGGGACATAGCACAGATACGCAGTATTTT,CASSIRAGHSTDTQYF
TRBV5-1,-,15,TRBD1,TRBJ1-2,TGCGCCAGCAGCTTGGTCCTGGGACAGGACTATGGCTACACCTTC,CASSLVLGQDYGYTF
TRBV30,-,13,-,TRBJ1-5,TGTGCCTGGAGCACTCAGGGGAGCCAGCCCCAGCATTTT,CAWSTQGSQPQHF
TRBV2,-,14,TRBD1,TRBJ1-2,TGTGCCAGCTTTCGGACAGGGGTAGATAATGGCTACACCTTC,CASFRTGVDNGYTF
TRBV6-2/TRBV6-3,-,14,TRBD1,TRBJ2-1,TGTGCCAGCAGTACCGGGACAGGGAGGAATGAGCAGTTCTTC,CASSTGTGRNEQFF
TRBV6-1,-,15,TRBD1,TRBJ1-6,TGTGCCAGCAGCACACAGGGGAATGATAATTCACCCCTCCACTTT,CASSTQGNDNSPLHF
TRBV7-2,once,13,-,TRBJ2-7,TGTGCCAGCAGCTTACAGGCAACCTACGAGCAGTACTTC,CASSLQATYEQYF
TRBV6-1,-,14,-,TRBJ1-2,TGTGCCAGCAGTGAAGCCCGACATAACGCAGGCTACACCTTC,CASSEARHNAGYTF
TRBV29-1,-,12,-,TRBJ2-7,TGCAGCGTGAAATGGGGGCAGGGTGAGCAGTACTTC,CSVKWGQGEQYF
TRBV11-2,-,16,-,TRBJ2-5,TGTGCCAGCAGCTCCCCCCGACAGGGAGGAGGGGAGACCCAGTACTTC,CASSSPRQGGGETQYF
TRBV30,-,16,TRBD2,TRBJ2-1,TGTGCCTCTAATCCCCACCGGGGGGGTAGGGACAATGAGCAGTTCTTC,CASNPHRGGRDNEQFF
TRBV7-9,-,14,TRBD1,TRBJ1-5,TGTGCCAGCAGCCCAGGGACAGGGGCTCAGCCCCAGCATTTT,CASSPGTGAQPQHF
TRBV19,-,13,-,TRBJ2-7,TGTGCCAGTAGTATAGCGGACAACTACGAGCAGTACTTC,CASSIADNYEQYF
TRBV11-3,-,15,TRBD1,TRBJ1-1,TGTGCCAGCAGCTTAGAGGGGACAGGGGGCACTGAAGCTTTCTTT,CASSLEGTGGTEAFF
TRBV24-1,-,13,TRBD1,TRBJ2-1,TGTGCCACCAGTGATTTGGCAGGGGGTGAGCAGTTCTTC,CATSDLAGGEQFF
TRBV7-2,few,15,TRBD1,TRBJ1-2,TGTGCCAGCAGCTTCGACCCACAGGGGTCCTATGGCTACACCTTC,CASSFDPQGSYGYTF
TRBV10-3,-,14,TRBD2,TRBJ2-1,TGTGCCATCAGTAAAACTAGCGGGAGCAATGAGCAGTTCTTC,CAISKTSGSNEQFF
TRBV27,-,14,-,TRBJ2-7,TGTGCCAGCAGGCCAGGGGAGAGCTCCTACGAGCAGTACTTC,CASRPGESSYEQYF
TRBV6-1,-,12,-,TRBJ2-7,TGTGCCAGCAGTGAAGTAGACAGCAAGCAGTACTTC,CASSEVDSKQYF
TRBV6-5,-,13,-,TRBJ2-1,TGTGCCAGTGTAATGGCCTTTCTTAATGAGCAGTTCTTC,CASVMAFLNEQFF
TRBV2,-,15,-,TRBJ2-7,TGTGCCAGCAGTTATAGGACGAGCGGCTCCTACGAGCAGTACTTC,CASSYRTSGSYEQYF
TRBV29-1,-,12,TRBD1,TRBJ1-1,TGCAGCGTCGTCACAGGGGGCACTGAAGCTTTCTTT,CSVVTGGTEAFF
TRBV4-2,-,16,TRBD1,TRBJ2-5,TGTGCCAGCAGCCAAGCGGACAGGATCCCACAAGAGACCCAGTACTTC,CASSQADRIPQETQYF
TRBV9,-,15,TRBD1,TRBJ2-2,TGTGCCAGCAGCCCTCTGAACAGGGGCGCCGGGGAGCTGTTTTTT,CASSPLNRGAGELFF
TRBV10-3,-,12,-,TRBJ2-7,TGTGCCCTAGGGGACAACTCCTACGAGCAGTACTTC,CALGDNSYEQYF
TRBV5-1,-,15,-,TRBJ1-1,TGCGCCAGCAGCTTGGTACTGGCCGGGGGCACTGAAGCTTTCTTT,CASSLVLAGGTEAFF
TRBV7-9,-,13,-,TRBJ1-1,TGTGCCAGCAGCTTAGCGGGCAGCTGGGTCGCTTTCTTT,CASSLAGSWVAFF
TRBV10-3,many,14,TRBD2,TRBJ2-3,TGTGCCTCCCGACTAGCGGGCTCAGGAGATACGCAGTATTTT,CASRLAGSGDTQYF
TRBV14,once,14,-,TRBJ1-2,TGTGCCAGCAGCCAAGACAGGGGTGACTATGGCTACACCTTC,CASSQDRGDYGYTF
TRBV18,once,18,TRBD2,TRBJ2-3,TGTGCCAGCTCACTGGAGACTAGCGGGGGCCAGGGGCGAGATACGCAGTATTTT,CASSLETSGGQGRDTQYF
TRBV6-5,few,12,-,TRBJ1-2,TGTGCCAGCAGTTCGGACATCTATGGCTACACCTTC,CASSSDIYGYTF